The 15 T cell receptor beta chains presented below share a single source sample, sequenced in a study of control samples from healthy donors and cancer patients. The method was immunoSEQ multiplex PCR; TCRdb's version includes in-frame clones alone and lacks a portion of them. The sample contains approximately 110,000 clones, approximately 93% of which appear only once. The source material was blood. These receptors were taken from a woman between 18 and 29 years old in good health.

The chain combines TRBV18 with TRBJ1-1; D unclear. CDR3 length: 14 residues. The germline gives CDR1 KGHSH, CDR2 LQKENI. V shed 4 bases and J shed 0 bases, with 9 bases lying between them. CDR3 DNA: TGTGCCAGCTCACTGGATGGCATGAACACTGAAGCTTTCTTT. Protein: CASSLDGMNTEAFF.

This clone was seen a few times. This chain links TRBV16 with TRBJ2-7; 9 nucleotides match TRBD1. The CDR3 contains 14 residues. The trim removed 3 bases at V and 2 bases at J, leaving 2 bases unmatched. Germline V gives CDR1 KGHSY, CDR2 FQNENV. Written as DNA, the CDR3 is TGTGCCAGCAGCCAGGGACAGGGCACCTACGAGCAGTACTTC. It specifies CASSQGQGTYEQYF.

This clone was picked up one time. V and J are TRBV7-8 and TRBJ2-1; TRBD1 is a possible D gene (6 bases). This CDR3 spans 15 amino acids. The V end lost 4 bases, the J end lost 2 bases, and 12 bases lay between the germline ends. CDR1 SGHVS and CDR2 FQNEAQ come from the germline V gene. The CDR3 nucleotides read TGTGCCAGCAGCTCACACAGGGACCCCTACAATGAGCAGTTCTTC. This translates into CASSSHRDPYNEQFF.

V usage is TRBV6-2 or TRBV6-3 and J usage is TRBJ2-7; a weak D match, TRBD2 (7 bases). The V gene lost 3 bases and the J gene lost 3 bases, with 15 bases spanning the gap. CDR1 is MNHEY, CDR2 SVGEGT, per germline. This CDR3 region has 15 residues. The CDR3 DNA is TGTGCCAGCAGTTATAAGGGGGGGAAAAACTACGAGCAGTACTTC. This sequence encodes CASSYKGGKNYEQYF.

The chain uses TRBV24-1 and TRBJ1-2; 8 bases align to TRBD1. The CDR3 contains 14 residues. V was clipped by 2 bases and J by 8 bases; unmatched bases: 6. Germline V gene sequence: CDR1 KGHDR, CDR2 SFDVKD. The CDR3: CATSDWTGKDGYTF. CDR3 DNA: TGTGCCACCAGTGATTGGACAGGGAAGGACGGCTACACCTTC.

V gene TRBV28 combines with J gene TRBJ2-3; 10 bases are shared with TRBD2. Per germline, CDR1 MDHEN and CDR2 SYDVKM. The CDR3 length is 16 residues. After removal of 7 bases from V and 5 bases from J, the junction contained 12 bases not matched to a gene. The CDR3 DNA follows: TGTGCCAGCAACCCGGGAGTAGCGGGGGGAATAGATACGCAGTATTTT. This gives the protein CASNPGVAGGIDTQYF. Complete variable domain (other parts from reference TRBV28 and TRBJ2-3): DVKVTQSSRYLVKRTGEKVFLECVQDMDHENMFWYRQDPGLGLRLIYFSYDVKMKEKGDIPEGYSVSREKKERFSLILESASTNQTSMYLCASNPGVAGGIDTQYFGPGTRLTVL.

This clone appeared a single time. This sequence joins TRBV7-2 and TRBJ2-7; 9 bases align to TRBD2. Germline assignment: CDR1 SGHTA and CDR2 FQGNSA. Losses at the gene ends were 4 bases for V and 1 base for J; bases not matched to a gene: 11. This CDR3 has 17 residues. The DNA for the CDR3 is TGTGCCAGCAGCTACACGATAGCGGGAGAAGGGTCCTACGAGCAGTACTTC. Its protein is CASSYTIAGEGSYEQYF. The whole variable domain, remainder taken from reference TRBV7-2 and TRBJ2-7, is GAGVSQSPSNKVTEKGKDVELRCDPISGHTALYWYRQSLGQGLEFLIYFQGNSAPDKSGLPSDRFSAERTGGSVSTLTIQRTQQEDSAVYLCASSYTIAGEGSYEQYFGPGTRLTVT.

The J gene is TRBJ2-4, the V gene TRBV6-1, with D possibly TRBD1 on 5 matching bases. The CDR3 length is 16 residues. From germline, CDR1 is MNHNS and CDR2 SASEGT. Trimming pared 3 bases from V and 0 bases from J, leaving 12 bases between. CDR3 protein: CASSERQRLAKNIQYF. The CDR3 DNA reads TGTGCCAGCAGTGAGAGACAGAGACTAGCCAAAAACATTCAGTACTTC.

There are a few counts of this clone. V is TRBV6-2 or TRBV6-3 and J is TRBJ2-1, with TRBD2 identical over 9 bases. The CDR3 length is 15 residues. Germline V gives CDR1 MNHEY, CDR2 SVGEGT. V dropped 2 bases and J dropped 8; count of bases not matched to a gene: 7. The CDR3 protein is CASSYGRTSEYEQFF. The CDR3 DNA is TGTGCCAGCAGTTACGGTAGGACTAGCGAGTATGAGCAGTTCTTC.

In its sample, this clone was seen a few times. CDR3 sequence: CASGLWYLGALNNSPLHF. In nucleotides, the CDR3 is TGTGCTAGTGGTTTGTGGTATTTGGGGGCACTGAATAATTCACCCCTCCACTTT. This chain connects TRBV12-5 to TRBJ1-6, with D possibly being TRBD1 (6 bases). The germline V gene encodes CDR1 LGHNT and CDR2 FRNRAP. V was trimmed by 2 bases and J by 5 bases, leaving 19 bases between them. This CDR3 contains 18 residues.

The V and J genes are TRBV18 and TRBJ2-4; TRBD2 aligns across 10 bases. Germline CDR1 is KGHSH and CDR2 is LQKENI. The CDR3 is made up of 16 amino acids. V shed 1 base and J 7 bases; nucleotides not matched to a gene: 7. CDR3 amino acids: CASSPRSSGSGNIQYF. The CDR3 nucleotides read TGTGCCAGCTCACCACGGTCTAGCGGGAGCGGGAACATTCAGTACTTC.

The chain uses TRBV4-1 and TRBJ2-4; no firm D call. The CDR3 is 16 amino acids. V was clipped by 0 bases and J by 6 bases, with 15 bases between them. Germline values: CDR1 MGHRA, CDR2 YSYEKL. CDR3 bases: TGCGCCAGCAGCCAAGATCCGATGGAAGGAAGAAACATTCAGTACTTC. This translates into CASSQDPMEGRNIQYF.

The chain is built from TRBV15 and TRBJ2-3, with D maybe TRBD1 (6 bases). Germline V gene lookup returns CDR1 LNHNV and CDR2 YYDKDF (reference sequence). Trimming cost V 1 base and J 0 bases, with 23 bases left between them. The CDR3 is 20 amino acids. The CDR3 spells CATSRGYRDIEPSSTDTQYF. Here the CDR3 DNA reads TGTGCCACCAGCAGAGGGTACCGGGACATCGAGCCTTCTAGCACAGATACGCAGTATTTT. Filled out from reference TRBV15 and TRBJ2-3, the complete variable domain reads DAMVIQNPRYQVTQFGKPVTLSCSQTLNHNVMYWYQQKSSQAPKLLFHYYDKDFNNEADTPDNFQSRRPNTSFCFLDIRSPGLGDTAMYLCATSRGYRDIEPSSTDTQYFGPGTRLTVL.

This clone was counted a single time. This chain uses TRBV29-1 with TRBJ2-5; D may be TRBD1 (6 bases). Germline V gene data show CDR1 as SQVTM and CDR2 as ANQGSEA. The V and J ends lost 3 bases and 3 bases respectively, with 11 bases between them. The length of the CDR3 is 13 residues. The CDR3 DNA reads TGCAGCGTTGAGGATAGGACAGAAGAGACCCAGTACTTC. Encoded protein: CSVEDRTEETQYF.

The chain links TRBV18 to TRBJ1-3; no reliable D call. V was cut by 2 bases and J by 0 bases, with 11 bases left in between. Germline V lookup: CDR1 KGHSH, CDR2 LQKENI. The CDR3 sequence is 16 residues long. DNA for the CDR3: TGTGCCAGCTCACCAGGGCAGCTCCTCTCTGGAAACACCATATATTTT. It codes for CASSPGQLLSGNTIYF.